The 31 T cell receptor beta chains below all came from one sample that was sequenced in a study of blood T cell repertoires in COVID-19. Here immunoSEQ multiplex PCR was the method, and the copy in TCRdb shows in-frame clones only, minus some. The sample shows almost 400,000 clones, approximately 89% of them seen only once. The sequenced material came from peripheral blood. The receptors derive from a woman aged 60 to 75 with COVID-19, enrolled during active disease.

This chain joins TRBV18 and TRBJ2-3; 9 nucleotides agree with TRBD1. The CDR3 has 16 residues. The V segment lost 6 bases and the J segment 3 bases; nucleotides outside the gene matches: 10. Germline CDR1 is KGHSH and CDR2 is LQKENI. CDR3 loop: CASSHRQGGATDTQYF. The CDR3 bases are TGTGCCAGCTCCCACAGACAGGGGGGCGCGACAGATACGCAGTATTTT. Full variable domain (remainder filled in from reference TRBV18 and TRBJ2-3): NAGVMQNPRHLVRRRGQEARLRCSPMKGHSHVYWYRQLPEEGLKFMVYLQKENIIDESGMPKERFSAEFPKEGPSILRIQQVVRGDSAAYFCASSHRQGGATDTQYFGPGTRLTVL.

The chain is built from TRBV4-2 and TRBJ1-6; a weak D match, TRBD1 (5 bases). V lost 3 bases, J lost 1 base, and 16 bases lay in between. The germline gives CDR1 LGHNA, CDR2 YNFKEQ. This CDR3 contains 18 residues. This chain's CDR3 is CASSHVPPGDSYNSPLHF. In DNA, the CDR3 is TGTGCCAGCAGCCATGTCCCCCCGGGGGATTCCTATAATTCACCCCTCCACTTT.

This sequence joins TRBV3-1 (or the pseudogene TRBV3-2) and TRBJ1-2; 12 bases align to TRBD1. CDR1 and CDR2 from the germline V gene are LGHDT and YNNKEL (reference sequence). V lost 6 bases, J lost 7 bases, and 9 bases stayed unmatched. There are 15 residues in the CDR3. The CDR3 reads CASSPTGQGALGYTF. In DNA form, the CDR3 reads TGTGCCAGCAGTCCTACGGGACAGGGGGCGCTTGGCTACACCTTC.

The chain couples TRBV1 to TRBJ2-1; the D call of TRBD2 is as the table states it, not checked on the DNA. TRBV1 is given as a pseudogene. The CDR3 is made up of 15 amino acids. The CDR3 sequence: CTSSQDEHFYNEQFF. The CDR3, as DNA: TGCACCAGCAGCCAAGATGAGCACTTTTACAATGAGCAGTTCTTC.

The rearrangement uses TRBV5-6 and TRBJ1-2, with D possibly being TRBD1 (5 bases). The CDR3 consists of 12 residues. Deletions cut 2 bases from V and 4 bases from J, with 6 bases between. Germline V gives CDR1 SGHDT, CDR2 YYEEEE. For the CDR3, the DNA is TGTGCCAGCAGCTTCGACAGCTATGGCTACACCTTC. Translating gives CASSFDSYGYTF.

This clone was seen a handful of times. V is TRBV10-1 and J is TRBJ1-4; 7 bases agree with TRBD1. J lost 2 bases, V lost 9 bases, and 6 bases had no gene match. Germline CDR1 and CDR2: WNHNN and SYGVQD (reference sequence). This CDR3 is 14 amino acids long. The chain's CDR3 is CASSKGGTNEKLFF. Here the CDR3 DNA reads TGCGCCAGTTCAAAAGGGGGCACTAATGAAAAACTGTTTTTT.

The chain recombines TRBV18 with TRBJ1-4; D gene ambiguous. V was shortened by 8 bases and J by 4 bases, with 11 bases between the two germline ends. CDR1 KGHSH and CDR2 LQKENI come from the germline V gene. This CDR3 is built from 13 residues. The CDR3 spells CASTTSINEKLFF. The CDR3 region has the DNA TGTGCCAGCACGACATCGATTAATGAAAAACTGTTTTTT. The whole variable domain, filled in from reference TRBV18 and TRBJ1-4, reads NAGVMQNPRHLVRRRGQEARLRCSPMKGHSHVYWYRQLPEEGLKFMVYLQKENIIDESGMPKERFSAEFPKEGPSILRIQQVVRGDSAAYFCASTTSINEKLFFGSGTQLSVL.

The V gene is TRBV4-1, the J gene TRBJ1-6; D is perhaps TRBD1 (5 bases). Germline V gene lookup returns CDR1 MGHRA and CDR2 YSYEKL. The CDR3 is made up of 18 amino acids. V gave up 4 bases and J gave up 0 bases, with 16 bases separating them. In DNA form, the CDR3 reads TGCGCCAGCAGCCCCCACCTAGGGGCGAGCTCCTATAATTCACCCCTCCACTTT. Translated, it gives CASSPHLGASSYNSPLHF.

The V gene is TRBV7-2, the J gene TRBJ2-7; TRBD2 is a possible D gene (5 bases). Germline V gene data show CDR1 as SGHTA and CDR2 as FQGNSA. This CDR3 is built from 13 residues. The V and J ends lost 5 bases and 5 bases respectively, with 13 bases between them. The CDR3 DNA sequence: TGTGCCAGCAGCGTGAGGAGCGGCGACGAGCAGTACTTC. It specifies CASSVRSGDEQYF. The full variable domain, rest sourced from reference TRBV7-2 and TRBJ2-7, is GAGVSQSPSNKVTEKGKDVELRCDPISGHTALYWYRQSLGQGLEFLIYFQGNSAPDKSGLPSDRFSAERTGGSVSTLTIQRTQQEDSAVYLCASSVRSGDEQYFGPGTRLTVT.

The V and J genes are TRBV4-1 and TRBJ2-3; TRBD1 matches at 9 bases. Trimming at V came to 6 bases and at J to 4 bases, leaving 11 bases not matched to a gene. This CDR3 is built from 16 residues. The germline gives CDR1 MGHRA, CDR2 YSYEKL. The CDR3 sequence: CASSSAGTGPADTQYF. CDR3 coding DNA: TGCGCCAGCAGTTCTGCCGGGACAGGGCCGGCAGATACGCAGTATTTT.

This chain links TRBV9 with TRBJ2-7, with TRBD1 matching 8 bases. V shed 1 base and J 2 bases; nucleotides not matched to a gene: 5. Germline assignment: CDR1 SGDLS and CDR2 YYNGEE. The CDR3 runs 15 residues. The CDR3 nucleotides are TGTGCCAGCAGCGTAAGCAGCAGGGGGCCCTACGAGCAGTACTTC. This gives the protein CASSVSSRGPYEQYF.

J is TRBJ1-2 and V is TRBV25-1, with TRBD1 matching 12 bases. CDR1 and CDR2 (germline): MGHDK, SYGVNS. The CDR3 extends over 16 amino acids. Trimming cost V 6 bases and J 7 bases; bases outside gene matches: 12. In DNA form, the CDR3 reads TGTGCCAGCAGGGAAGGCCCGGGACAGGGGGCGCTTGGCTACACCTTC. Its translation is CASREGPGQGALGYTF.

V and J are TRBV6-2 or TRBV6-3 and TRBJ1-1, with D possibly matching TRBD1 (5 bases). The germline V and J ends were trimmed by 4 bases and 5 bases, with 14 bases remaining between them. CDR1 and CDR2 from the germline V gene are MNHEY and SVGEGT. The CDR3 spans 14 residues. The CDR3 loop reads CASSWGGGRTEAFF. Here the CDR3 DNA reads TGTGCCAGCAGTTGGGGCGGGGGAAGGACTGAAGCTTTCTTT.

J is TRBJ1-2 and V is TRBV6-5; unclear D gene. The V gene's germline CDR1 is MNHEY and CDR2 SVGAGI. CDR3 size: 12 residues. The ends were cut back, 5 bases at V and 8 bases at J, with 12 bases in the middle. CDR3 in DNA: TGTGCCAGCAGTCGGGTCGGCTGGGGCTACACCTTC. Its protein product is CASSRVGWGYTF.

The chain has TRBV5-1 and TRBJ1-2, with 8 bases lining up with TRBD1. The CDR3 extends over 13 amino acids. V lost 4 bases to trimming and J lost 3 bases; unmatched junction nucleotides: 2. Germline-derived CDR1 and CDR2 are SGHRS and YFSETQ. CDR3 amino acids: CASSATGDYGYTF. Here the CDR3 DNA reads TGCGCCAGCAGCGCGACAGGGGACTATGGCTACACCTTC.

This clone was counted once. V gene TRBV11-2 combines with J gene TRBJ2-4, with 7 bases lining up with TRBD2. The V gene's germline CDR1 is SGHAT and CDR2 FQNNGV. The CDR3 length is 13 residues. With V trimmed by 5 bases and J by 4 bases, 2 bases remained unmatched. CDR3 sequence reads: CASSSGMKNIQYF. CDR3 in DNA: TGTGCCAGCAGCAGCGGGATGAAAAACATTCAGTACTTC.

The chain joins TRBV2 to TRBJ1-1; possibly TRBD1 for D (6 bases). Germline CDR1 reads SNHLY; CDR2 reads FYNNEI. CDR3 length: 15 amino acids. With 7 bases removed from V and 7 bases from J, the gap between germline ends came to 22 bases. The CDR3 nucleotides read TGTGCCAGCAAAATCCGTACGGGGGGCGCATTTGAAGCTTTCTTT. The encoded protein is CASKIRTGGAFEAFF.

This chain joins TRBV5-4 and TRBJ2-1; possibly TRBD1 for D (5 bases). The CDR3 contains 12 residues. Looked up from germline, CDR1 is SGHNT and CDR2 is YYREEE (reference sequence). V lost 4 bases, J lost 8 bases, and 10 bases lay in between. The CDR3, as DNA: TGTGCCAGCAGCGGAAGGGGCTATGAGCAGTTCTTC. Translating gives CASSGRGYEQFF.

The rearrangement joins TRBV2 to TRBJ2-7; 8 bases align to TRBD1. Germline loops: CDR1 SNHLY, CDR2 FYNNEI. This CDR3 spans 12 amino acids. Germline trimming cut 8 bases from V and 1 base from J; bases unmatched to any gene: 1. The CDR3 sequence: CASRTGSYEQYF. The CDR3 nucleotides read TGTGCCAGCCGGACAGGGTCCTACGAGCAGTACTTC.

The rearrangement joins TRBV12-3 or TRBV12-4 to TRBJ1-1; TRBD1 matches at 10 bases. The CDR3 sequence is 13 residues long. With V trimmed by 6 bases and J by 7 bases, 5 bases remained unmatched. CDR3 nucleotide sequence: TGTGCCAGCAGGGGACAGGGGCTACTTGAAGCTTTCTTT. Its protein is CASRGQGLLEAFF.

The chain is built from TRBV6-6 and TRBJ1-6, with D possibly matching TRBD1 (5 bases). The germline gives CDR1 MNHNY, CDR2 SVGAGI (reference sequence). There are 16 residues in the CDR3. The V end was cut by 7 bases, the J end by 2 bases, with 15 bases between. The CDR3 protein is CASNPNRGTYNSPLHF. CDR3 coding DNA: TGTGCCAGCAACCCAAATAGGGGCACCTATAATTCACCCCTCCACTTT.

The chain joins TRBV7-2 to TRBJ1-4; no reliable D call. The germline V and J ends were trimmed by 1 base and 2 bases, with 8 bases remaining between them. There are 15 residues in the CDR3. The V gene's germline CDR1 is SGHTA and CDR2 FQGNSA. CDR3 loop: CASSLVTPTNEKLFF. Here the CDR3 DNA reads TGTGCCAGCAGCTTAGTCACACCGACTAATGAAAAACTGTTTTTT. Full variable domain (remainder filled in from reference TRBV7-2 and TRBJ1-4): GAGVSQSPSNKVTEKGKDVELRCDPISGHTALYWYRQSLGQGLEFLIYFQGNSAPDKSGLPSDRFSAERTGGSVSTLTIQRTQQEDSAVYLCASSLVTPTNEKLFFGSGTQLSVL.

The V and J genes are TRBV2 and TRBJ1-5; the D gene is possibly TRBD1 (6 bases). The CDR3 runs 14 residues. V gave up 9 bases and J gave up 0 bases, with 12 bases separating them. Germline V gene lookup returns CDR1 SNHLY and CDR2 FYNNEI. The CDR3, as DNA: TGTGCCAGTACAGGGTTGTATAGCAATCAGCCCCAGCATTTT. It codes for CASTGLYSNQPQHF. The full variable domain, with the rest looked up from reference TRBV2 and TRBJ1-5, is EPEVTQTPSHQVTQMGQEVILRCVPISNHLYFYWYRQILGQKVEFLVSFYNNEISEKSEIFDDQFSVERPDGSNFTLKIRSTKLEDSAMYFCASTGLYSNQPQHFGDGTRLSIL.

The gene calls are TRBV5-1 and TRBJ2-1, with D possibly matching TRBD2 (5 bases). V lost 0 bases and J lost 7, with 14 bases in between. Per germline, CDR1 SGHRS and CDR2 YFSETQ. The CDR3 has 15 amino acids. The CDR3 nucleotides read TGCGCCAGCAGCTTGGAAGGGCCCCCGGGGAATGAGCAGTTCTTC. This sequence encodes CASSLEGPPGNEQFF.

A word on this clone: Other DNA sequences of this sample code for an identical CDR3. The chain has TRBV12-3 or TRBV12-4 and TRBJ1-5, with a possible D match to TRBD1 (6 bases). CDR3 size: 13 residues. V was pared by 2 bases and J by 5 bases, with 7 bases between. The CDR3 sequence: CASSLTGYQPQHF. The CDR3 DNA reads as TGTGCCAGCAGTTTAACAGGGTATCAGCCCCAGCATTTT.

V is TRBV15 and J is TRBJ2-3; D remains ambiguous. The CDR3 has 12 residues. From germline, CDR1 is LNHNV and CDR2 YYDKDF (reference sequence). Trimming shortened V by 3 bases and J by 5 bases, and 6 bases separated the two germline ends. Here the CDR3 reads CATSSSGDTQYF. The CDR3 nucleotides read TGTGCCACCAGCAGCAGTGGAGATACGCAGTATTTT.

This chain's CDR3 is CASSGKQGPYNSPLHF. As DNA, the CDR3 is TGTGCCAGCAGTGGTAAACAGGGGCCCTATAATTCACCCCTCCACTTT. V usage is TRBV9 and J usage is TRBJ1-6; the match to TRBD1 covers 7 bases. Germline values: CDR1 SGDLS, CDR2 YYNGEE. The trim removed 5 bases at V and 2 bases at J, leaving 7 bases unmatched. The CDR3 covers 16 residues.

V gene TRBV7-2 combines with J gene TRBJ2-3; 16 bases line up with TRBD2. Trimming removed 4 bases from V and 4 bases from J; junction bases left unmatched: 5. Looked up from germline, CDR1 is SGHTA and CDR2 is FQGNSA. CDR3 size: 17 residues. The CDR3 nucleotides read TGTGCCAGCAGCTCTCCGGGACTAGCGGGGGGGCCAGATACGCAGTATTTT. Translation: CASSSPGLAGGPDTQYF.

The genes are TRBV3-1 (or the pseudogene TRBV3-2) and TRBJ1-5, with D maybe TRBD1 (5 bases). The CDR3 is 14 amino acids. Trimming took 2 bases from V and 5 from J, leaving 10 bases between them. Germline loops: CDR1 LGHDT, CDR2 YNNKEL (reference sequence). Written as DNA, the CDR3 is TGTGCCAGCAGCCAAAAAGGGGTAGATCAGCCCCAGCATTTT. As protein: CASSQKGVDQPQHF.

This rearrangement joins TRBV5-1 to TRBJ2-2, with unresolved D. The ends were cut back, 6 bases at V and 0 bases at J, with 9 bases in the middle. The V gene's germline CDR1 is SGHRS and CDR2 YFSETQ. This CDR3 has 14 residues. As DNA, the CDR3 is TGCGCCAGCAATACTGTCACGAACACCGGGGAGCTGTTTTTT. This translates into CASNTVTNTGELFF.

There are a few counts of this clone. The gene calls are TRBV7-6 and TRBJ2-7, with a tentative D call TRBD2 (5 bases). The CDR3 runs to 17 residues. Germline values: CDR1 SGHVS, CDR2 FNYEAQ. V lost 2 bases and J 5 bases, leaving 22 bases between the germline ends. CDR3 coding DNA: TGTGCCAGCAGCTTATCGGCAGGCTCCCAACTAGGAGACGAGCAGTACTTC. Its protein product is CASSLSAGSQLGDEQYF.